This TCR beta chain comes out of a study of graft-versus-host responses after intestinal transplantation. Study at large: All recipients were given anti-thymocyte globulin induction, and tacrolimus and steroids were then administered for 2 to 4 years.

This clone was counted once. The target antigen is unknown. Study outcomes and limitations: Detected in recipient marrow were GvH clones, some of which were first observed in ileum or blood.

The germline V gene encodes CDR1 LNHDA and CDR2 SQIVND (reference sequence). Trimming removed 8 bases from V and 1 base from J; junction bases left unmatched: 9. This CDR3 has 16 amino acids. TCRdb keeps only in-frame clones here, not all; method: immunoSEQ multiplex PCR. There are approximately 33,000 clones in the sample; roughly 80% occur only once, and around 20% lies in the top ten. The sequencing here drew on unstimulated CD8+ T cells sorted from spleen or lymph node cells, taken before intestinal transplant. The receptor's source is a human donor who received an intestinal transplant. The V call is TRBV19, the J call TRBJ2-7; TRBD2 aligns across 12 bases. Written as DNA, the CDR3 is TGTGCCAGTGGACTAGCGGGGCGGTCCGGGTCCTACGAGCAGTACTTC. As protein: CASGLAGRSGSYEQYF.